This entry describes one T cell receptor (beta chain). Germline lookup yields CDR1 ENHRY and CDR2 SYGVKD. The germline V and J ends were trimmed by 4 bases and 0 bases, with 12 bases remaining between them. There are 15 residues in the CDR3. The sample belongs to a study of blood T cell repertoires in COVID-19. Original processing notes: Estimation of nucleated cell counts was performed using reference gene primer amplification. TCRdb keeps only in-frame clones here, not all; method: immunoSEQ multiplex PCR. That table is the source of V, J and clone size, and D and trimming were worked out from the DNA. The top ten hold around an eighth of the sample, which has some 180,000 clones, more than 60% seen once.

The receptor was isolated from a man between 45 and 60 years old who had recovered from COVID-19. The source material was peripheral blood. The chain is built from TRBV10-3 and TRBJ2-5, with a possible D match to TRBD2 (6 bases). CDR3 in DNA: TGTGCCATCAGTGTGACTAGTTCCCACCAAGAGACCCAGTACTTC. Protein: CAISVTSSHQETQYF.